The 27 T cell receptor beta chains below were found in one sample sequenced in a study of blood T cell repertoires in COVID-19. Using immunoSEQ multiplex PCR, the repertoire was profiled, and TCRdb retains in-frame clones only, with some absent. The table lists 400,000 to 550,000 clones, roughly 89% of them singletons. Material for sequencing was peripheral blood. All receptors derive from a woman aged 25 to 39 with acute or convalescent COVID-19.

The V and J genes are TRBV28 and TRBJ2-2, with D possibly TRBD2 on 6 matching bases. V was trimmed by 4 bases and J by 3 bases, leaving 6 bases between them. The CDR3 consists of 13 residues. The germline V gene encodes CDR1 MDHEN and CDR2 SYDVKM. The CDR3 is CASSWRDTGELFF. DNA of the CDR3: TGTGCCAGCAGTTGGAGGGACACCGGGGAGCTGTTTTTT.

The DNA of the CDR3 is TGCAGCGCATTACAGGGAATTGAGCAGTTCTTC. Its translation is CSALQGIEQFF. The gene calls are TRBV29-1 and TRBJ2-1, with D maybe TRBD1 (6 bases). V gave up 7 bases and J gave up 9 bases, with 13 bases separating them. The CDR3 length is 11 residues. Per the germline V gene, CDR1 is SQVTM and CDR2 is ANQGSEA.

The rearrangement joins TRBV7-9 to TRBJ2-3; 11 bases align to TRBD2. The CDR3 loop spans 17 amino acids. Looked up from germline, CDR1 is SEHNR and CDR2 is FQNEAQ (reference sequence). The V gene end was trimmed by 5 bases and the J gene end by 0 bases; junction bases not matched to a gene: 7. The CDR3 DNA reads as TGTGCCAGCAGCCCTGGACTAGCGGGCCCTAGCACAGATACGCAGTATTTT. Residues: CASSPGLAGPSTDTQYF.

This chain joins TRBV6-1 and TRBJ1-6, with a tentative D call TRBD1 (6 bases). This CDR3 is built from 15 residues. Trimming left V 0 bases short and J 9 bases short, with 12 bases between. CDR1 is MNHNS and CDR2 is SASEGT in the germline V gene. This CDR3 reads CASSEAVGAGSPLHF. CDR3 nucleotide sequence: TGTGCCAGCAGTGAAGCTGTGGGGGCGGGTTCACCCCTCCACTTT.

This clone has a single count. This sequence joins TRBV2 and TRBJ2-7; 10 bases align to TRBD1. J lost 5 bases, V lost 5 bases, and 3 bases had no gene match. The CDR3 is 13 residues long. Germline CDR1 reads SNHLY; CDR2 reads FYNNEI. CDR3 region: CASSLTGGDEQYF. In DNA, the CDR3 is TGTGCCAGCAGTCTGACAGGGGGCGACGAGCAGTACTTC. Full variable domain (remainder filled in from reference TRBV2 and TRBJ2-7): EPEVTQTPSHQVTQMGQEVILRCVPISNHLYFYWYRQILGQKVEFLVSFYNNEISEKSEIFDDQFSVERPDGSNFTLKIRSTKLEDSAMYFCASSLTGGDEQYFGPGTRLTVT.

The chain carries TRBV7-3 and TRBJ1-5; D is ambiguous. From germline, CDR1 is SGHTA and CDR2 FQGTGA. The CDR3 runs 14 residues. V was trimmed by 11 bases and J by 2 bases, leaving 16 bases between them. The CDR3 DNA is TGTGCCCCCGGTGACAACAAAGGCAATCAGCCCCAGCATTTT. Translated, it gives CAPGDNKGNQPQHF.

The chain has TRBV7-9 and TRBJ2-7; 9 positions agree with TRBD2. The CDR3 totals 15 residues. Looked up from germline, CDR1 is SEHNR and CDR2 is FQNEAQ (reference sequence). V shed 5 bases and J 2 bases; nucleotides not matched to a gene: 7. In DNA, the CDR3 is TGTGCCAGCAGCCCCTCTAGCGGGGCAACCTACGAGCAGTACTTC. It yields the protein CASSPSSGATYEQYF.

The chain links TRBV28 to TRBJ2-1, with D perhaps TRBD2 (6 bases). CDR1 and CDR2 (germline): MDHEN, SYDVKM. Trimming pared 3 bases from V and 9 bases from J, leaving 12 bases between. CDR3 length: 13 amino acids. In nucleotides, the CDR3 is TGTGCCAGCAGTTTGGGGGGTGTCGGTGAGCAGTTCTTC. Translation: CASSLGGVGEQFF.

This chain uses TRBV18 with TRBJ1-3; D is undetermined. V was shortened by 2 bases and J by 2 bases, with 10 bases between the two germline ends. CDR3 length: 15 residues. Germline CDR1 and CDR2: KGHSH and LQKENI. The CDR3 spells CASSPDGNPGNTIYF. The DNA for the CDR3 is TGTGCCAGCTCACCAGACGGGAATCCTGGAAACACCATATATTTT. Based on the CDR3 plus reference TRBV18 and TRBJ1-3, the full variable domain is NAGVMQNPRHLVRRRGQEARLRCSPMKGHSHVYWYRQLPEEGLKFMVYLQKENIIDESGMPKERFSAEFPKEGPSILRIQQVVRGDSAAYFCASSPDGNPGNTIYFGEGSWLTVV.

The rearrangement joins TRBV28 to TRBJ1-1; TRBD1 aligns across 9 bases. Germline V gives CDR1 MDHEN, CDR2 SYDVKM. The CDR3 has 14 amino acids. The V and J ends lost 6 bases and 3 bases, in that order; junction bases with no gene match: 5. CDR3 DNA: TGTGCCAGCAGCCCTAGGACAGGGGACACTGAAGCTTTCTTT. Its protein is CASSPRTGDTEAFF.

The chain has TRBV5-1 and TRBJ2-7; D is undetermined. The CDR3 is made up of 13 amino acids. Deletions cut 3 bases from V and 3 bases from J, with 10 bases between. From germline, CDR1 is SGHRS and CDR2 YFSETQ. The CDR3 coding sequence is TGCGCCAGCAGCTCCGAGAACTTCTACGAGCAGTACTTC. Translating it yields CASSSENFYEQYF.

The gene calls are TRBV19 and TRBJ2-1; D gene unclear. Trimming pared 3 bases from V and 0 bases from J, leaving 9 bases between. Germline values: CDR1 LNHDA, CDR2 SQIVND (reference sequence). This CDR3 has 15 residues. CDR3 sequence: CASSISRHSYNEQFF. Written as DNA, the CDR3 is TGTGCCAGTAGTATCAGTCGCCACTCCTACAATGAGCAGTTCTTC. Full variable domain (missing parts from reference TRBV19 and TRBJ2-1): DGGITQSPKYLFRKEGQNVTLSCEQNLNHDAMYWYRQDPGQGLRLIYYSQIVNDFQKGDIAEGYSVSREKKESFPLTVTSAQKNPTAFYLCASSISRHSYNEQFFGPGTRLTVL.

The rearrangement uses TRBV19 and TRBJ1-5; TRBD1 matches at 7 bases. After removal of 7 bases from V and 2 bases from J, the junction contained 2 bases not matched to a gene. The germline CDR1 and CDR2 sequences are LNHDA and SQIVND (reference sequence). This CDR3 spans 13 amino acids. CDR3 residues: CASTDRRNQPQHF. CDR3 bases: TGTGCCAGTACGGACAGGCGCAATCAGCCCCAGCATTTT.

The chain has TRBV19 and TRBJ2-7; TRBD1 aligns across 7 bases. With 7 bases clipped from V and 5 bases from J, the junction kept 11 bases outside the gene matches. CDR1 and CDR2 from the germline V gene are LNHDA and SQIVND (reference sequence). The CDR3 length is 14 residues. CDR3 sequence: CASNPRGGRDEQYF. The CDR3 DNA sequence: TGTGCCAGTAACCCACGAGGGGGCAGGGACGAGCAGTACTTC.

The chain employs TRBV9 and TRBJ1-2; 9 bases line up with TRBD1. The CDR3 is made up of 16 amino acids. Germline V gene sequence: CDR1 SGDLS, CDR2 YYNGEE. Germline trimming cut 3 bases from V and 3 bases from J; bases unmatched to any gene: 9. CDR3 coding DNA: TGTGCCAGCAGCGGCGGGACAGGGATTAGCCACTATGGCTACACCTTC. It specifies CASSGGTGISHYGYTF. The whole variable domain, remainder taken from reference TRBV9 and TRBJ1-2, is DSGVTQTPKHLITATGQRVTLRCSPRSGDLSVYWYQQSLDQGLQFLIQYYNGEERAKGNILERFSAQQFPDLHSELNLSSLELGDSALYFCASSGGTGISHYGYTFGSGTRLTVV.

V and J are TRBV10-3 and TRBJ2-7; a possible D gene is TRBD1 (6 bases). This CDR3 contains 13 residues. Looked up from germline, CDR1 is ENHRY and CDR2 is SYGVKD. Between the trimmed V and J ends, which lost 6 bases and 0 bases, there was a span of 9 bases. This chain's CDR3 is CAIRGGVSYEQYF. Here the CDR3 DNA reads TGTGCCATCAGAGGGGGTGTCTCCTACGAGCAGTACTTC.

The rearrangement uses TRBV24-1 and TRBJ1-1; maybe TRBD1 (6 bases). V shed 8 bases and J shed 3 bases, with 18 bases lying between them. The CDR3 spans 15 residues. From germline, CDR1 is KGHDR and CDR2 SFDVKD. The CDR3 loop is CATIPGGARDTEAFF. The CDR3 nucleotides are TGTGCCACCATCCCTGGGGGGGCTAGGGACACTGAAGCTTTCTTT.

This clone was recorded only once. The chain is built from TRBV9 and TRBJ2-2; weak D call: TRBD1 (6 bases). The CDR3 totals 17 residues. Trimming removed 4 bases at V and 0 bases at J, with 16 bases between. The V gene's germline CDR1 is SGDLS and CDR2 YYNGEE. This CDR3 is CASSQGSGKTNTGELFF. CDR3 nucleotide sequence: TGTGCCAGCAGCCAGGGGTCGGGGAAGACGAACACCGGGGAGCTGTTTTTT.

This clone was observed a few times. The chain joins TRBV15 to TRBJ2-1, with TRBD2 identical over 10 bases. There are 13 residues in the CDR3. V dropped 11 bases and J dropped 4; count of bases not matched to a gene: 5. The germline CDR1 and CDR2 sequences are LNHNV and YYDKDF (reference sequence). The CDR3, as DNA: TGTGCCGCGAGCGGGGGGGCTTACAATGAGCAGTTCTTC. This encodes CAASGGAYNEQFF.

The chain recombines TRBV3-1 (or the pseudogene TRBV3-2) with TRBJ2-7, with unresolved D. V shed 5 bases and J shed 3 bases, with 5 bases lying between them. From germline, CDR1 is LGHDT and CDR2 YNNKEL (reference sequence). This CDR3 has 11 amino acids. CDR3 nucleotides: TGTGCCAGCAGCAAATACTACGAGCAGTACTTC. This codes for CASSKYYEQYF.

This chain uses TRBV5-1 with TRBJ2-5; a weak D match, TRBD1 (5 bases). Per germline, CDR1 SGHRS and CDR2 YFSETQ. CDR3 length equals 13 residues. V was pared by 1 base and J by 4 bases, with 8 bases between. This chain's CDR3 is CASSLSQGETQYF. DNA for the CDR3: TGCGCCAGCAGCTTGTCCCAGGGAGAGACCCAGTACTTC.

CDR3 residues: CASSPAASGAMGGEQYF. CDR3 bases: TGTGCCAGCTCACCTGCGGCTAGCGGGGCCATGGGTGGCGAGCAGTACTTC. J is TRBJ2-7 and V is TRBV18, with TRBD2 matching over 9 bases. Germline V CDR1 and CDR2: KGHSH, LQKENI. The CDR3 length is 17 residues. With 3 bases clipped from V and 6 bases from J, the junction kept 15 bases outside the gene matches. Full variable domain (remainder filled in from reference TRBV18 and TRBJ2-7): NAGVMQNPRHLVRRRGQEARLRCSPMKGHSHVYWYRQLPEEGLKFMVYLQKENIIDESGMPKERFSAEFPKEGPSILRIQQVVRGDSAAYFCASSPAASGAMGGEQYFGPGTRLTVT.

The chain is built from TRBV9 and TRBJ1-1; the match to TRBD1 covers 7 bases. This CDR3 has 14 amino acids. Germline CDR1 is SGDLS and CDR2 is YYNGEE. The V segment lost 0 bases and the J segment 5 bases; nucleotides outside the gene matches: 4. CDR3 residues: CASSVGQGDTEAFF. CDR3 DNA sequence: TGTGCCAGCAGCGTAGGACAGGGAGATACTGAAGCTTTCTTT.

This chain uses TRBV5-5 with TRBJ2-1; 8 bases line up with TRBD2. V lost 1 base to trimming and J lost 2 bases; unmatched junction nucleotides: 11. This CDR3 comprises 18 residues. Germline V lookup: CDR1 SGHKS, CDR2 YYEKEE (reference sequence). The CDR3 reads CASSLRLAGLGTYNEQFF. The CDR3 nucleotides read TGTGCCAGCAGCTTGAGGCTAGCGGGTCTCGGGACCTACAATGAGCAGTTCTTC.

This chain's CDR3 is CASLGQRRTTGELFF. The CDR3, as DNA: TGTGCCAGCCTGGGTCAAAGGAGAACGACCGGGGAGCTGTTTTTT. This chain joins TRBV2 and TRBJ2-2; D call uncertain. The CDR3 is made up of 15 amino acids. Per the germline V gene, CDR1 is SNHLY and CDR2 is FYNNEI. The V gene lost 8 bases and the J gene lost 5 bases, with 18 bases spanning the gap.

V is TRBV25-1 and J is TRBJ2-5; the match to TRBD2 covers 14 bases. V was clipped by 2 bases and J by 5 bases; unmatched bases: 4. In germline, CDR1 is MGHDK, CDR2 SYGVNS. The CDR3 covers 16 residues. CDR3 nucleotides: TGTGCCAGCAGTGAAGGGACTAGCGGGGGTAGTGAGACCCAGTACTTC. Its protein product is CASSEGTSGGSETQYF.

This clone was counted only a few times. CDR3 in amino acids: CASPLVGDTVKYDEQFF. The CDR3 DNA reads as TGTGCCAGCCCCCTGGTCGGGGATACCGTCAAGTACGATGAGCAGTTCTTC. The chain joins TRBV5-8 to TRBJ2-1, with D perhaps matching TRBD2 (5 bases). CDR1 SGHTS and CDR2 YDEGEE come from the germline V gene. V was cut by 7 bases and J by 8 bases, with 28 bases left in between. This CDR3 has 17 amino acids.